The entry below gives a single T cell receptor beta chain sequence along with its context. Profiled with immunoSEQ multiplex PCR; TCRdb holds only in-frame clones, not every one. The table has about 180,000 clones, 70% to 85% seen once; the top ten hold approximately 7.1%. The CDR3 covers 14 residues. V shed 6 bases, J shed 4 bases, and the junction held 8 bases outside the gene matches. The V gene's germline CDR1 is LGHDT and CDR2 YNNKEL (reference sequence). This specimen comes from a study of blood T cell repertoires in COVID-19. Study summary: Nucleic acid was either cDNA or gDNA, and it came from T cells, B-cell-depleted T cells, or PBMCs.

Sequencing input: peripheral blood. The genes are TRBV3-1 (or the pseudogene TRBV3-2) and TRBJ2-5; 7 bases agree with TRBD1. The receptor's source is a human donor in a cohort sampled during active COVID-19. The CDR3, as DNA: TGTGCCAGCAGGCAGGACAGGTCGAGAGAGACCCAGTACTTC. Translating gives CASRQDRSRETQYF.